This is a list of T cell receptor beta chains from one sample in a study of vaccination and CD4 T cells after COVID-19. These receptors lack a known antigen. TCRdb re-analysed the PCR reads in MiXCR, keeping a single row per CDR3 protein. This table has roughly 20,000 distinct CDR3 sequences, around half appearing once. Here the sequenced sample was CD4+ T cells from blood, cultured in vitro, taken before SARS-CoV-2 vaccination. These receptors all come from a human donor who had recovered from COVID-19. Both conserved end residues are part of each CDR3. Each record gives: clone size, D gene, V gene, J gene, CDR3 protein, CDR3 DNA. The D gene is left open where the match is weak. Clone size is given for some rows only: seen once, a few or many times, or a class if the clone is expanded.

>few|.|TRBV11-3|TRBJ1-2
CASSLVREVGYTF
TGTGCCAGCAGCTTAGTACGGGAGGTTGGCTACACCTTC
>.|.|TRBV20-1|TRBJ1-2
CSARDLPGGGRKVGGYTF
TGCAGTGCTAGAGATCTCCCAGGTGGGGGGCGCAAAGTAGGAGGCTACACCTTC
>few|TRBD1|TRBV2|TRBJ1-1
CASSDHRGMNTEAFF
TGTGCCAGCAGTGATCACAGGGGAATGAACACTGAAGCTTTCTTT
>few|TRBD1|TRBV6-2/TRBV6-3|TRBJ1-2
CASSYRTGADRSYGYTF
TGTGCCAGCAGTTACCGGACAGGGGCGGACCGGTCGTATGGCTACACCTTC
>.|.|TRBV20-1|TRBJ1-1
CSAGGTPDSYTEAFF
TGCAGTGCTGGGGGGACCCCAGACAGTTACACTGAAGCTTTCTTT
>.|.|TRBV6-5|TRBJ1-5
CASSSRLNQPQHF
TGTGCCAGCAGTTCCAGGCTGAATCAGCCCCAGCATTTT
>few|.|TRBV6-1|TRBJ2-3
CASSLDSSTDTQYF
TGTGCCAGCAGTCTGGACAGTTCCACAGATACGCAGTATTTT
>medium-sized|.|TRBV6-5|TRBJ1-1
CASRLRSQNTEAFF
TGTGCCAGCCGTTTGAGGTCACAAAACACTGAAGCTTTCTTT
>.|.|TRBV19|TRBJ1-2
CASSERGYGYTF
TGTGCCAGTAGTGAGAGGGGGTATGGCTACACCTTC
>.|TRBD1|TRBV5-1|TRBJ1-2
CASSLGFTGGDYGYTF
TGCGCCAGCAGCTTGGGGTTTACAGGGGGCGACTATGGCTACACCTTC
>few|TRBD1|TRBV6-2/TRBV6-3|TRBJ1-2
CASRELGTGYGYTF
TGTGCCAGCAGGGAACTAGGGACAGGCTATGGCTACACCTTC
>few|.|TRBV6-1|TRBJ2-2
CASRQGTNTGELFF
TGTGCCAGCAGACAGGGAACGAATACCGGGGAGCTGTTTTTT
>.|.|TRBV20-1|TRBJ1-1
CSARDGGLAGKNTEAFF
TGCAGTGCTAGAGATGGAGGGTTGGCGGGGAAGAACACTGAAGCTTTCTTT
>.|TRBD2|TRBV20-1|TRBJ2-7
CSAKIYGTSGRSSYEQYF
TGCAGTGCTAAGATTTACGGGACTAGCGGGAGGTCGTCGTACGAGCAGTACTTC
>.|TRBD1|TRBV15|TRBJ1-2
CATSTLVPGQDGYTF
TGTGCCACCAGCACCCTCGTCCCGGGACAGGATGGCTACACCTTC
>.|.|TRBV11-3|TRBJ1-1
CASSLSWGGNTEAFF
TGTGCCAGCAGCCTGAGTTGGGGCGGGAACACTGAAGCTTTCTTT
>.|.|TRBV19|TRBJ2-5
CASRPTPGETQYF
TGTGCCAGTAGGCCTACTCCGGGGGAGACCCAGTACTTC
>.|.|TRBV12-3/TRBV12-4|TRBJ2-3
CASSLAGTQYF
TGTGCCAGCAGTTTAGCGGGCACGCAGTATTTT
>.|.|TRBV6-1|TRBJ1-5
CASSATDSNQPQHF
TGTGCCAGCAGCGCGACCGATAGCAATCAGCCCCAGCATTTT
>.|.|TRBV28|TRBJ2-1
CASRSSALIYNEQFF
TGTGCCAGCAGGTCTAGCGCCCTGATATACAATGAGCAGTTCTTC
>.|TRBD1|TRBV7-2|TRBJ1-2
CASSLAGDRGYGYTF
TGTGCCAGCAGCTTGGCTGGGGACAGGGGGTATGGCTACACCTTC
>.|.|TRBV20-1|TRBJ2-5
CSASPGGETQYF
TGCAGTGCTAGTCCGGGCGGAGAGACCCAGTACTTC
>.|.|TRBV2|TRBJ1-2
CASSEGDYGYTF
TGTGCCAGCAGTGAGGGGGACTATGGCTACACCTTC
>.|TRBD2|TRBV10-3|TRBJ2-7
CAIRDPTLAGVDEQYF
TGTGCCATCAGGGACCCCACACTAGCGGGAGTCGACGAGCAGTACTTC
>.|.|TRBV6-2/TRBV6-3|TRBJ2-3
CASSYGQGGTDTQYF
TGTGCCAGCAGTTACGGGCAGGGTGGGACAGATACGCAGTATTTT
>.|.|TRBV18|TRBJ2-3
CASSPPIAGTDTQYF
TGTGCCAGCTCACCACCGATTGCGGGCACAGATACGCAGTATTTT
>.|TRBD2|TRBV6-1|TRBJ2-2
CASSRGVSGGTGELFF
TGTGCCAGCAGCCGCGGAGTTAGCGGGGGGACCGGGGAGCTGTTTTTT
>.|.|TRBV4-1|TRBJ1-1
CASSQVGRVNTEAFF
TGCGCCAGCAGCCAGGTGGGACGGGTGAACACTGAAGCTTTCTTT
>few|TRBD1|TRBV27|TRBJ1-2
CASSLSATGVGLRGYTF
TGTGCCAGCAGTTTATCGGCAACAGGGGTAGGATTACGGGGCTACACCTTC
>.|.|TRBV5-1|TRBJ1-6
CASSMDRNNSPLHF
TGCGCCAGCAGCATGGACAGAAATAATTCACCCCTCCACTTT
>few|.|TRBV9|TRBJ2-5
CASSLQMGETQYF
TGTGCCAGCAGCCTCCAAATGGGGGAGACCCAGTACTTC
>.|TRBD1|TRBV5-6|TRBJ1-2
CASSLGDRVGGYTF
TGTGCCAGCAGCTTGGGGGACAGGGTCGGGGGCTATACCTTC
>.|TRBD1|TRBV10-3|TRBJ1-2
CAISEIRDSYGYTF
TGTGCCATCAGTGAGATCCGGGACAGCTATGGCTACACCTTC
>few|TRBD1|TRBV20-1|TRBJ1-2
CSAQTGAYSGYTF
TGCAGTGCTCAGACAGGGGCCTATAGTGGCTACACCTTC
>.|.|TRBV20-1|TRBJ1-6
CSASLGASSPLHF
TGCAGTGCTAGCCTAGGGGCTAGTTCACCCCTCCACTTT
>.|TRBD1|TRBV19|TRBJ2-7
CASSATGSRSYEQYF
TGTGCCAGTAGTGCGACAGGGAGTAGGTCCTACGAGCAGTACTTC
>.|TRBD1|TRBV9|TRBJ2-1
CASSPGQGRYNEQFF
TGTGCCAGCAGCCCCGGACAGGGACGATACAATGAGCAGTTCTTC
>once|.|TRBV4-3|TRBJ2-3
CASSQDFPGGTDTQYF
TGCGCCAGCAGCCAAGATTTCCCAGGGGGCACAGATACGCAGTATTTT
>.|.|TRBV7-2|TRBJ2-7
CASSLGWDWAGEQYF
TGTGCCAGCAGCTTAGGCTGGGACTGGGCGGGCGAGCAGTACTTC
>.|.|TRBV6-2/TRBV6-3|TRBJ1-2
CASSKEHLLPNYGYTF
TGTGCCAGCAGTAAAGAACACCTCCTTCCTAACTATGGCTACACCTTC
>.|.|TRBV6-2/TRBV6-3|TRBJ1-3
CATRGALYTIYF
TGTGCCACCCGAGGAGCGCTTTACACCATATATTTT
>.|.|TRBV19|TRBJ1-2
CASSTRGFDGYTF
TGTGCCAGTAGTACCAGGGGTTTCGATGGCTACACCTTC
>.|.|TRBV6-1|TRBJ2-5
CASSEASRNRNPYF
TGTGCCAGCAGTGAAGCTTCGAGAAACAGAAACCCGTACTTC
>.|TRBD2|TRBV20-1|TRBJ2-7
CSAVSGGVEEQYF
TGCAGTGCCGTGAGCGGGGGGGTAGAAGAGCAGTACTTC
>.|.|TRBV7-9|TRBJ1-2
CASSLQGGNYGYTF
TGTGCCAGCAGCTTACAGGGAGGTAACTATGGCTACACCTTC
>once|TRBD1|TRBV5-4|TRBJ2-2
CASSSNRDRVPTGELFF
TGTGCCAGCAGCTCGAACCGGGACAGGGTTCCCACCGGGGAGCTGTTTTTT
>.|.|TRBV5-4|TRBJ1-6
CASSLSGPYNSPLHF
TGTGCCAGCAGCTTGTCGGGACCGTATAATTCACCCCTCCACTTT
>.|.|TRBV6-4|TRBJ1-1
CASSVEENTEAFF
TGTGCCAGCAGTGTAGAGGAGAACACTGAAGCTTTCTTT
>.|.|TRBV20-1|TRBJ1-2
CSAPDGNYGYIF
TGCAGTGCTCCGGACGGGAACTATGGCTACATCTTC
>.|.|TRBV10-3|TRBJ2-7
CAISETWEAGGASYEQYF
TGTGCCATCAGTGAGACTTGGGAGGCGGGCGGGGCGTCTTACGAGCAGTACTTC
>.|.|TRBV28|TRBJ1-2
CASSSFPRQDYGYTF
TGTGCCAGCAGTTCGTTCCCTAGACAGGATTATGGCTACACCTTC
>.|.|TRBV20-1|TRBJ2-3
CSARNSGRGADTQYF
TGCAGTGCTAGAAATTCGGGTCGGGGGGCCGATACGCAGTATTTT
>.|TRBD2|TRBV24-1|TRBJ2-2
CATSDPTSGSKERELFF
TGTGCCACCAGTGACCCCACTAGCGGGAGTAAGGAAAGGGAGCTGTTTTTT
>few|.|TRBV7-9|TRBJ1-1
CASSLRAEAFF
TGTGCCAGCAGCTTAAGGGCTGAAGCTTTCTTT